The 10 T cell receptor beta chains below all came from one sample that was sequenced in a study of vaccination and CD4 T cells after COVID-19. Indicated treatment: approximately 9-day PBMC culture with coronavirus spike peptide pools or control peptides (ViraFEST assay). These receptors' targets are unknown. Cultured CD4+ T cell DNA was sequenced using the Oncomine TCR Beta short-read assay. TCRdb processed the PCR reads anew with MiXCR; each CDR3 protein has one entry. In the table there are approximately 15,000 distinct CDR3 sequences, roughly 51% of which are singletons. The sample consisted of CD4+ T cells from blood, cultured in vitro. The receptor source for this set is a human donor who had recovered from COVID-19.

In nucleotides, the CDR3 is TGTGCCGCTGGACGGTCCCAAGAGACCCAGTACTTC. Its translation: CAAGRSQETQYF. The chain combines TRBV6-1 with TRBJ2-5; D call uncertain. This CDR3 region has 12 residues. Per germline, CDR1 MNHNS and CDR2 SASEGT. V lost 11 bases to trimming and J lost 1 base, with 11 bases between them.

The chain joins TRBV30 to TRBJ2-5; 8 positions match TRBD1. Per the germline V gene, CDR1 is GTSNPN and CDR2 is SVGIG (reference sequence). V gave up 5 bases and J gave up 2 bases; unmatched junction bases: 1. This CDR3 region has 12 residues. DNA for the CDR3: TGTGCCTGGGGACAGGGACAAGAGACCCAGTACTTC. Translation: CAWGQGQETQYF.

By share, this clonotype ranks as medium-sized (0.01 to 0.1%). The genes are TRBV6-2 or TRBV6-3 and TRBJ1-1, with D uncertain. Germline V gives CDR1 MNHEY, CDR2 SVGEGT. The CDR3 is 13 amino acids. Trimming stripped 0 bases from V and 1 base from J, with 3 bases between. The CDR3 DNA reads as TGTGCCAGCAGTTACTCTTGGAACACTGAAGCTTTCTTT. Amino acids: CASSYSWNTEAFF.

The chain couples TRBV6-2 or TRBV6-3 to TRBJ1-1; TRBD1 is a possible D gene (6 bases). The CDR3 is 16 amino acids. Germline V gives CDR1 MNHEY, CDR2 SVGEGT. The V gene lost 5 bases and the J gene lost 1 base, with 17 bases spanning the gap. The CDR3 nucleotides are TGTGCCAGCAGTAGGGGGGACCGAGGGAGGAACACTGAAGCTTTCTTT. This encodes CASSRGDRGRNTEAFF.

This clonotype was seen only a few times. The CDR3 DNA sequence: TGTGCCAGCAGTTACCCCCTGTTCGGGGAGGATTCACCCCTCCACTTT. Translation gives CASSYPLFGEDSPLHF. The J gene is TRBJ1-6, the V gene TRBV6-5; D not resolved. CDR3 size: 16 residues. Trimming shortened V by 2 bases and J by 8 bases, and 16 bases separated the two germline ends. Germline values: CDR1 MNHEY, CDR2 SVGAGI.

This chain links TRBV20-1 with TRBJ1-4, with 7 bases lining up with TRBD1. Trimming at V came to 5 bases and at J to 8 bases, leaving 5 bases not matched to a gene. The germline V gene encodes CDR1 DFQATT and CDR2 SNEGSKA (reference sequence). The CDR3 sequence is 12 residues long. The CDR3 region has the DNA TGCAGTGCTCGACAGGGTCGGGAAAAACTGTTTTTT. This codes for CSARQGREKLFF.

This clonotype has a handful of counts. The chain links TRBV29-1 to TRBJ2-5; no definite D call. V was clipped by 3 bases and J by 5 bases, with 10 bases between them. The CDR3 is 12 amino acids. Germline CDR1 and CDR2: SQVTM and ANQGSEA. CDR3 DNA sequence: TGCAGCGTTGATCCTGGTGGGGAGACCCAGTACTTC. Its translation is CSVDPGGETQYF.

This chain uses TRBV5-1 with TRBJ1-1; 7 bases are shared with TRBD1. The trim removed 0 bases at V and 1 base at J, leaving 3 bases unmatched. The V gene's germline CDR1 is SGHRS and CDR2 YFSETQ. There are 15 residues in the CDR3. This CDR3 is CASSLGGTANTEAFF. The CDR3 DNA follows: TGCGCCAGCAGCTTGGGGGGGACAGCGAACACTGAAGCTTTCTTT.

The chain couples TRBV7-2 to TRBJ1-4; D gene uncertain. This CDR3 contains 16 residues. V was clipped by 1 base and J by 12 bases, with 21 bases between them. Per the germline V gene, CDR1 is SGHTA and CDR2 is FQGNSA. CDR3 sequence: CASSLGGTEARRELFF. DNA of the CDR3: TGTGCCAGCAGCTTAGGAGGCACAGAAGCAAGGCGGGAACTGTTTTTT.

The chain is built from TRBV12-5 and TRBJ2-1; D is perhaps TRBD2 (6 bases). Germline V gives CDR1 LGHNT, CDR2 FRNRAP. The V gene lost 5 bases and the J gene lost 8 bases, with 22 bases spanning the gap. The CDR3 contains 16 residues. The CDR3 protein is CASGMLFGSSGYEQFF. CDR3 DNA: TGTGCTAGTGGTATGCTTTTCGGGAGTAGCGGCTATGAGCAGTTCTTC.